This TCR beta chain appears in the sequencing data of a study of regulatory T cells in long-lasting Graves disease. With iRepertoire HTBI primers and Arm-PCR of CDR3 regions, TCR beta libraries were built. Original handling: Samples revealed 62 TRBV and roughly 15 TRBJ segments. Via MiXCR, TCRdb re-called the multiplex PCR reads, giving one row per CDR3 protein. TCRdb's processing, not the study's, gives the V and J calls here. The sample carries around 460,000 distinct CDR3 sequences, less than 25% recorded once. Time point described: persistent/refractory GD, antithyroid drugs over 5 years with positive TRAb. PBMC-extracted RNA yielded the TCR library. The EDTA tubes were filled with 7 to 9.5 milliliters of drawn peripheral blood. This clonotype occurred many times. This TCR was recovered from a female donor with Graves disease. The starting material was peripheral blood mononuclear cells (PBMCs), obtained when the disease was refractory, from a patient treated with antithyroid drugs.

The CDR3 sequence: CASSSINTEAFF. The CDR3 DNA sequence: TGTGCCAGCAGTTCAATAAACACTGAAGCTTTCTTT. The V call is TRBV6-5, the J call TRBJ1-1; D gene unclear. CDR1 MNHEY and CDR2 SVGAGI come from the germline V gene. This CDR3 has 12 amino acids. V lost 4 bases and J lost 2, with 5 bases in between.